The source of this T cell receptor (beta chain) is a study of control samples from healthy donors and cancer patients. CDR1 and CDR2 from the germline V gene are MNHNS and SASEGT. CDR3 length: 13 amino acids. Profiled with immunoSEQ multiplex PCR; TCRdb holds only in-frame clones, not every one. The top ten hold around a fifth of the sample, which has some 76,000 clones, roughly nine tenths seen once. Details on this clone: The junction departs from the called germline gene at one end, perhaps through a read error.

Sequenced input: PBMCs. This TCR was sampled from a man in his fifties or sixties with lung cancer. The genes are TRBV6-1 and TRBJ1-3; no clear D gene. This chain's CDR3 is CASGERSGNTIYF. CDR3 coding DNA: TGTGCCAGCGGTGAACGCTCTGGAAACACCATATATTTT.